This is a list of T cell receptor beta chains from one sample in a study of T cell responses to AZD1222 COVID-19 vaccine. Sequencing used immunoSEQ multiplex PCR; TCRdb keeps in-frame clones, though not all of them. This table has more than 150,000 clones, around 90% appearing once. The starting material was peripheral blood, obtained on day 0 of AZD1222 vaccination. Source of these receptors: an adult in good health. Each CDR3 is given with its conserved first and last residue. A D gene is named only where the DNA matches it firmly. Size tells how often a clone was seen (once, few, many) or the class of an expanded clone, and some rows leave it out.

D gene,J gene,clone size,V gene,CDR3 protein,CDR3 DNA
NA,TRBJ1-2,NA,TRBV7-2,CASSLVGGTTNYGYTF,TGTGCCAGCAGCCTCGTGGGGGGCACCACTAACTATGGCTACACCTTC
NA,TRBJ2-3,NA,TRBV6-5,CASSIRRADTQYF,TGTGCCAGCAGCATTCGGAGGGCAGATACGCAGTATTTT
NA,TRBJ2-7,NA,TRBV2,CASSMVRLSRHEQYF,TGTGCCAGCAGTATGGTCAGGTTATCACGACACGAGCAGTACTTC
NA,TRBJ1-3,NA,TRBV19,CASSPWGESGNTIYF,TGTGCCAGTAGTCCATGGGGAGAATCTGGAAACACCATATATTTT
NA,TRBJ1-4,NA,TRBV7-2,CASSLGQLTTNEKLFF,TGTGCCAGCAGCTTAGGACAACTTACAACTAATGAAAAACTGTTTTTT
NA,TRBJ2-4,few,TRBV2,CASREQLLAKNIQYF,TGTGCCAGCAGAGAACAACTTCTAGCCAAAAACATTCAGTACTTC
TRBD1,TRBJ2-7,once,TRBV4-2,CASSQDGDRGSYEQYF,TGTGCCAGCAGCCAAGATGGGGACAGGGGCTCCTACGAGCAGTACTTC
NA,TRBJ2-3,once,TRBV9,CASSPKVAGRPTDTQYF,TGTGCCAGCAGCCCCAAGGTCGCGGGACGACCCACAGATACGCAGTATTTT
TRBD1,TRBJ2-1,NA,TRBV6-5,CASSSAGTGARDEQFF,TGTGCCAGCAGTTCCGCCGGGACAGGGGCTAGAGATGAGCAGTTCTTC
TRBD1,TRBJ1-4,NA,TRBV10-3,CAISDQGAVSEKLFF,TGTGCCATCAGTGACCAGGGGGCCGTTAGTGAAAAACTGTTTTTT
TRBD1,TRBJ1-5,NA,TRBV18,CASSAGTENQPQHF,TGTGCCAGCTCAGCAGGGACAGAGAATCAGCCCCAGCATTTT
TRBD1,TRBJ1-6,once,TRBV30,CAWGLGQGFSPLHF,TGTGCCTGGGGTCTTGGACAGGGTTTTTCACCCCTCCACTTT
TRBD2,TRBJ2-7,NA,TRBV7-2,CASSLGLAGLYEQYF,TGTGCCAGCAGCTTAGGCCTAGCGGGACTCTACGAGCAGTACTTC
NA,TRBJ1-6,once,TRBV5-1,CASSLSILNSPLHF,TGCGCCAGCAGCCTATCGATCCTTAATTCACCCCTCCACTTT
NA,TRBJ2-5,NA,TRBV4-1,CASSQDLGTGGETQYF,TGCGCCAGCAGCCAAGATCTCGGGACGGGTGGAGAGACCCAGTACTTC
TRBD1,TRBJ2-7,few,TRBV5-4,CASSSGDRGLLEQYF,TGTGCCAGCAGCTCGGGGGACAGGGGGCTCCTCGAGCAGTACTTC
TRBD2,TRBJ2-2,NA,TRBV27,CASSLFGAGVPGELFF,TGTGCCAGCAGTTTATTCGGAGCGGGAGTACCCGGGGAGCTGTTTTTT
NA,TRBJ1-1,NA,TRBV6-5,CASHRENTEAFF,TGTGCCAGCCACAGGGAGAACACTGAAGCTTTCTTT
TRBD2,TRBJ2-1,NA,TRBV7-9,CASSSPRASGRYNEQFF,TGTGCCAGCAGCTCCCCACGGGCTAGCGGGCGATACAATGAGCAGTTCTTC
NA,TRBJ2-7,NA,TRBV6-2/TRBV6-3,CASSQDWVFDEQYF,TGTGCCAGCAGTCAGGACTGGGTTTTCGACGAGCAGTACTTC
NA,TRBJ1-5,NA,TRBV19,CASNSIGSDQPQHF,TGTGCCAGTAATTCTATCGGGTCGGATCAGCCCCAGCATTTT
NA,TRBJ1-2,NA,TRBV28,CASSKTGFYGYTF,TGTGCCAGCAGCAAGACAGGTTTTTATGGCTACACCTTC
TRBD1,TRBJ2-7,NA,TRBV6-5,CASSGQGVRYEQYF,TGTGCCAGCAGCGGACAGGGAGTCAGGTACGAGCAGTACTTC
TRBD1,TRBJ2-7,NA,TRBV27,CASSRTQGAESYEQYF,TGTGCCAGCAGTAGAACCCAGGGGGCGGAGTCCTACGAGCAGTACTTC
NA,TRBJ2-7,NA,TRBV11-3,CASSPGGSAHEQYF,TGTGCCAGCAGCCCAGGAGGGAGCGCCCACGAGCAGTACTTC
TRBD1,TRBJ1-1,NA,TRBV29-1,CSVLQGIPEAFF,TGCAGCGTCCTACAGGGGATCCCTGAAGCTTTCTTT
NA,TRBJ2-4,NA,TRBV30,CASSRDPKNIQYF,TGTGCCTCGTCCCGGGACCCCAAAAACATTCAGTACTTC
NA,TRBJ1-2,NA,TRBV4-1,CASSQAGTTNYGYTF,TGCGCCAGCAGCCAAGCAGGGACCACTAACTATGGCTACACCTTC
NA,TRBJ2-3,NA,TRBV29-1,CSVAGLDTQYF,TGCAGCGTTGCAGGGTTGGATACGCAGTATTTT
NA,TRBJ2-6,NA,TRBV21-1,CASSNGSTEGNGANVLTF,TGTGCCAGCAGCAATGGTTCGACGGAAGGAAATGGGGCCAACGTCCTGACTTTC
TRBD1,TRBJ1-1,NA,TRBV5-4,CASSGRTGGNTEAFF,TGTGCCAGCAGCGGACGGACAGGTGGGAACACTGAAGCTTTCTTT
NA,TRBJ1-5,NA,TRBV7-8,CASSLAWNQVGGNQPQHF,TGTGCCAGCAGCTTAGCGTGGAACCAAGTGGGGGGCAATCAGCCCCAGCATTTT
NA,TRBJ1-2,NA,TRBV6-5,CASRDSLYGYTF,TGTGCCAGCAGGGACAGTCTCTATGGCTACACCTTC
NA,TRBJ1-3,NA,TRBV18,CASSLDGSGNTIYF,TGTGCCAGCTCACTTGATGGCTCTGGAAACACCATATATTTT
NA,TRBJ1-5,NA,TRBV27,CASSLSGLGQPQHF,TGTGCCAGCAGTTTATCAGGGTTGGGGCAGCCCCAGCATTTT
TRBD2,TRBJ2-7,NA,TRBV12-3/TRBV12-4,CASRGGLAVEQYF,TGTGCCAGCAGGGGGGGACTAGCGGTCGAGCAGTACTTC
TRBD2,TRBJ2-7,NA,TRBV6-1,CASSGLAGANSYEQYF,TGTGCCAGCAGTGGGTTAGCGGGGGCGAACTCCTACGAGCAGTACTTC
NA,TRBJ2-7,NA,TRBV10-3,CAIREGRHNSYEQYF,TGTGCCATCAGAGAGGGCAGGCACAATTCCTACGAGCAGTACTTC
NA,TRBJ2-7,NA,TRBV13,CASSLRNEQYF,TGTGCCAGCAGCTTAAGGAACGAGCAGTACTTC
TRBD2,TRBJ2-3,NA,TRBV4-2,CASSQEGPLAGDTQYF,TGTGCCAGCAGCCAAGAAGGACCGCTAGCGGGAGATACGCAGTATTTT
TRBD2,TRBJ2-2,NA,TRBV2,CVGAGDTGELFF,TGTGTGGGAGCGGGAGACACCGGGGAGCTGTTTTTT
NA,TRBJ2-2,few,TRBV12-5,CASGYRGGLLTPANTGELFF,TGTGCTAGTGGTTACAGAGGCGGCCTACTGACTCCCGCGAACACCGGGGAGCTGTTTTTT
NA,TRBJ1-2,NA,TRBV2,CASSVRKGYTF,TGTGCCAGCAGCGTCCGAAAAGGCTACACCTTC
TRBD2,TRBJ2-7,NA,TRBV24-1,CATSDSGSGKDYEQYF,TGTGCCACCAGTGATTCGGGGAGCGGGAAAGACTACGAGCAGTACTTC
NA,TRBJ2-2,NA,TRBV4-2,CASSQRVRGFQGGELFF,TGTGCCAGCAGCCAAAGGGTTCGGGGTTTTCAGGGCGGGGAGCTGTTTTTT
NA,TRBJ2-3,NA,TRBV5-5,CASSLSLSSTDTQYF,TGTGCCAGCAGCTTGTCCCTCAGTAGCACAGATACGCAGTATTTT
NA,TRBJ1-3,NA,TRBV15,CATSRMEDGDTIYF,TGTGCCACCAGCCGAATGGAGGACGGGGACACCATATATTTT
TRBD1,TRBJ1-5,NA,TRBV28,CASSLDWVWTGFNQPQHF,TGTGCCAGCAGTTTGGATTGGGTTTGGACAGGGTTCAATCAGCCCCAGCATTTT
TRBD1,TRBJ1-6,NA,TRBV5-1,CASSLGDSYNSPLHF,TGCGCCAGCAGCTTGGGGGACAGTTATAATTCACCCCTCCACTTT
NA,TRBJ2-3,NA,TRBV9,CASSAFSGPGADTQYF,TGTGCCAGCAGCGCCTTTAGCGGACCTGGGGCAGATACGCAGTATTTT
NA,TRBJ1-2,NA,TRBV5-6,CASSLRGAEGYTF,TGTGCCAGCAGCTTGAGGGGGGCGGAAGGCTACACCTTC
NA,TRBJ1-6,NA,TRBV11-2,CASSPQGNSPLHF,TGTGCCAGCAGCCCCCAGGGAAATTCACCCCTCCACTTT
NA,TRBJ2-3,NA,TRBV6-1,CASSEASTSDTQYF,TGTGCCAGCAGTGAAGCGAGCACCTCAGATACGCAGTATTTT
TRBD2,TRBJ2-2,NA,TRBV9,CASSAKSGRDTGELFF,TGTGCCAGCAGCGCAAAAAGCGGGAGGGACACCGGGGAGCTGTTTTTT
NA,TRBJ2-3,NA,TRBV5-1,CASRVSDSTDTQYF,TGCGCCAGCAGGGTTAGCGACAGCACAGATACGCAGTATTTT